This T cell receptor (beta chain) was recovered during a study of blood T cell repertoires in COVID-19. In the study overall: The United States, Italy and Spain were the sources of the acute and convalescent COVID-19 samples. Nucleic acid was either cDNA or gDNA, and it came from T cells, B-cell-depleted T cells, or PBMCs.

Germline V CDR1 and CDR2: ENHRY, SYGVKD. The CDR3 sequence is 15 residues long. V shed 7 bases, J shed 2 bases, and the junction held 3 bases outside the gene matches. The protocol was immunoSEQ multiplex PCR, while the TCRdb copy is restricted to in-frame clones and leaves out a portion. The sample has 100,000 or so clones; about 80% are singletons. V usage is TRBV10-3 and J usage is TRBJ2-3; 13 bases are a match to TRBD2. The specimen was peripheral blood. The sequence derives from a man at least 80 years old with acute or convalescent COVID-19. CDR3 nucleotides: TGTGCCATCAAGGGACTAGCGGGAAACACAGATACGCAGTATTTT. It yields the protein CAIKGLAGNTDTQYF.